This entry concerns a single T cell receptor beta chain. Its antigen remains unidentified. These data come from a study of cytomegalovirus exposure and HLA in healthy donors. 60 Vbeta and 13 Jbeta primers were used in PCR. Repertoires were generated with immunoSEQ multiplex PCR, while TCRdb's copy carries only in-frame clones and drops some. Of a few hundred thousand clones in the sample, approximately 80% were seen once. Study outcomes and limitations: Using the classifier, cytomegalovirus status was reportedly diagnosed with high specificity and sensitivity.

Germline trimming cut 5 bases from V and 1 base from J; bases unmatched to any gene: 8. The CDR3 runs 15 residues. The V gene's germline CDR1 is SGHVS and CDR2 FQNEAQ. The sequenced sample was PBMCs. The receptor's source is a woman aged 45-65 years in good health and CMV-seropositive. This chain connects TRBV7-8 to TRBJ2-7; 7 bases fit TRBD1. CDR3: CASSQDRLSSYEQYF. The CDR3 coding sequence is TGTGCCAGCAGCCAGGACAGGCTCTCATCCTACGAGCAGTACTTC. Full variable domain (remainder filled in from reference TRBV7-8 and TRBJ2-7): GAGVSQSPRYKVAKRGQDVALRCDPISGHVSLFWYQQALGQGPEFLTYFQNEAQLDKSGLPSDRFFAERPEGSVSTLKIQRTQQEDSAVYLCASSQDRLSSYEQYFGPGTRLTVT.